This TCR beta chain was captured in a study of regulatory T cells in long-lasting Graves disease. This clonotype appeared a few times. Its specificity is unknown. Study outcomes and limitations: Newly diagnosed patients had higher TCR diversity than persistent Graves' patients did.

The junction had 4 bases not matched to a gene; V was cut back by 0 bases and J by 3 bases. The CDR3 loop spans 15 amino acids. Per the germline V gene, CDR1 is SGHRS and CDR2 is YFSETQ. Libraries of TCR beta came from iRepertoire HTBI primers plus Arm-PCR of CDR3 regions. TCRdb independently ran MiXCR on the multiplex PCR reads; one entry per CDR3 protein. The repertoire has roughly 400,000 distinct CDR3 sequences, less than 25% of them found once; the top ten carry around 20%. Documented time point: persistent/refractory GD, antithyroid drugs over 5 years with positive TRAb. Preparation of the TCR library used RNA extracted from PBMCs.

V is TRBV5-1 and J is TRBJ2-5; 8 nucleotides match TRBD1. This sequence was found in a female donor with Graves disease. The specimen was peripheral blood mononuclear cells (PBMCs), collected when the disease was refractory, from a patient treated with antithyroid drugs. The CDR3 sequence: CASSLGTGMKETQYF. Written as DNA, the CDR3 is TGCGCCAGCAGCTTGGGGACAGGGATGAAAGAGACCCAGTACTTC.